The present T cell receptor beta chain was sequenced within a study of T cells after somatic rescue of genetic block. V trimming: 4 bases; J trimming: 3 bases; junction bases outside the gene matches: 16. Germline CDR1 reads SGHRS; CDR2 reads YFSETQ. The CDR3 spans 17 residues. The table came from immunoSEQ multiplex PCR; TCRdb's copy has only in-frame clones and leaves some out. The repertoire consists of 80,000 to 100,000 clones, with over 80% occurring once and the leading ten covering roughly 1.7%. The sequenced sample consisted of peripheral blood mononuclear cells (PBMCs). This chain uses TRBV5-1 with TRBJ2-7, with TRBD1 matching 7 bases. This sequence originates from a woman younger than 30. The CDR3 DNA follows: TGCGCCAGCAGCATAAACCGGGACAGCCGAGGGGTCTACGAGCAGTACTTC. This gives the protein CASSINRDSRGVYEQYF. The complete variable domain, with remaining parts taken from reference TRBV5-1 and TRBJ2-7, reads KAGVTQTPRYLIKTRGQQVTLSCSPISGHRSVSWYQQTPGQGLQFLFEYFSETQRNKGNFPGRFSGRQFSNSRSEMNVSTLELGDSALYLCASSINRDSRGVYEQYFGPGTRLTVT.